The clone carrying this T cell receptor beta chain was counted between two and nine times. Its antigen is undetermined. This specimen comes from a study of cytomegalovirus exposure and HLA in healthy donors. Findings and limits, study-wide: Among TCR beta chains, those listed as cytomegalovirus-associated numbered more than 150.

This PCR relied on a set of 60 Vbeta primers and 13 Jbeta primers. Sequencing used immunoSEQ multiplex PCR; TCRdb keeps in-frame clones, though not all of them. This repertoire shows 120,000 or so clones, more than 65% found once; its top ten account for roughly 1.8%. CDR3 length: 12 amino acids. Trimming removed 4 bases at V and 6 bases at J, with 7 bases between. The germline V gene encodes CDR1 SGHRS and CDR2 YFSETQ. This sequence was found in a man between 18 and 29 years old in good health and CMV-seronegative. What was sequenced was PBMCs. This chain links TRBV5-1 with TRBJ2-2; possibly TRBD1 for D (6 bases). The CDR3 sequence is CASSQGSGELFF. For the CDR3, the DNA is TGCGCCAGCAGCCAGGGGTCCGGGGAGCTGTTTTTT. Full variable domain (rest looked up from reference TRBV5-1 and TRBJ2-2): KAGVTQTPRYLIKTRGQQVTLSCSPISGHRSVSWYQQTPGQGLQFLFEYFSETQRNKGNFPGRFSGRQFSNSRSEMNVSTLELGDSALYLCASSQGSGELFFGEGSRLTVL.